This T cell receptor beta chain was retrieved from a study of OX40 agonist ivuxolimab in advanced cancers. Notes on the study in general: The study found among the lowest clonal expansion in partial responders at 0.1-3.0 mg/kg. In general, CD8+ T cells held more expanded clones than CD4+ did, on average.

Concerning this clone: Its antigen is currently unknown. The same CDR3 arises from other DNA sequences in this sample as well.

Germline V gene data show CDR1 as GTSNPN and CDR2 as SVGIG (reference sequence). The CDR3 has 15 amino acids. V lost 4 bases, J lost 4 bases, and 11 bases stayed unmatched. Sequencing was performed with immunoSEQ multiplex PCR; in TCRdb, only in-frame clones are kept and a portion is missing. This table has around 94,000 clones, approximately 90% appearing once. Sequencing used CD4+ or CD8+ T cells sorted from blood, obtained in a trial of the OX40 agonist ivuxolimab. The origin of this receptor is an adult with an advanced solid tumor such as melanoma, head and neck, liver or kidney cancer. J is TRBJ1-1 and V is TRBV30, with 8 bases aligning to TRBD1. The CDR3 loop reads CAWTRGQGLTTEAFF. CDR3 DNA: TGTGCCTGGACCCGCGGACAGGGCCTGACCACTGAAGCTTTCTTT.